The source of this TCR beta chain is a study of OX40 agonist ivuxolimab in advanced cancers. As for the study in general: Partial responses, seen in three patients, involved one hepatocellular carcinoma and two cutaneous melanomas.

Peripheral blood came from all dose cohorts at three timepoints. General observations from the study: Researchers report that CD8+ T cells had, on average, more expanded clones than CD4+. Expansion of clones was among the lowest in partial responders at 0.1-3.0 mg/kg.

This clone has just a few counts. The antigen is undetermined. V dropped 3 bases and J dropped 1 base, with 9 bases sitting between them. CDR3 length: 14 residues. The germline V gene has CDR1 SGDLS and CDR2 YYNGEE. Profiling relied on immunoSEQ multiplex PCR, and the TCRdb table lists in-frame clones only, not all of them. Among just over 60,000 clones listed, more than 90% were seen once. The specimen comprised CD4+ or CD8+ T cells sorted from blood, sampled in a trial of the OX40 agonist ivuxolimab. The TCR sequence derives from an adult with an advanced solid tumor such as melanoma, head and neck, liver or kidney cancer. The chain employs TRBV9 and TRBJ2-3; TRBD2 is a possible D gene (5 bases). The CDR3 is CASSAILGTDTQYF. The CDR3 region has the DNA TGTGCCAGCAGCGCGATACTAGGCACAGATACGCAGTATTTT.